This T cell receptor beta chain was sequenced during a study of T cells in Graves' hyperthyroidism and ophthalmopathy. Remarks on this clonotype: Antigen specificity is unknown. Given a much more abundant clone one base away, this may be a read error.

Amplification of TCR beta CDR3 regions used RNA as the template. The study used the HTBI primer set for a first-round RT-PCR of the TCR CDR3. TCRdb reprocessed the multiplex PCR reads with MiXCR, giving one entry per CDR3 protein. The sample yields about 410,000 distinct CDR3 sequences, approximately 15% seen once. General study points: Most expanded thyroid clonotypes above 0.001 also appeared in blood.

The germline V gene has CDR1 MNHEY and CDR2 SVGAGI. The CDR3 has 15 residues. The V and J genes are TRBV6-5 and TRBJ1-2; tentative D call: TRBD1 (5 bases). The sample consisted of blood. This sequence originates from a woman between 25 and 40 years old with Graves' ophthalmopathy. CDR3 amino acids: CAGSYSTGLYYGYTF. DNA of the CDR3: TGTGCCGGCAGTTACAGCACAGGCCTATACTATGGCTACACCTTC.